This TCR beta chain was observed in a study of T-cell reconstitution after alpha-beta-depleted transplantation in children (TCRdb year 2016). Looking at the study overall: The study quantitatively tracked T-cell immune reconstitution after TCRalphabeta/CD19-depleted allogeneic hematopoietic cell transplantation in children using TCR repertoire profiling. The paper's findings and limits, for the study overall: Over the following months the frequencies of hyperexpanded clones went down, and after one year T-cell counts and TCRbeta diversity were mostly credited to newly produced T cells. The apparently early alphabetaT-cell count recovery about two months after transplant was reportedly dependent on only several hundred rapidly expanded clones derived from non-depleted graft cells. In some patients, high TCRbeta diversity at day 60 was attributed to recipient T cells and intrathymic progenitors that had survived conditioning.

The library was prepared using PCR. The sequencer was an Illumina HiSeq 2500. TCR libraries were prepared with molecular barcoding, using unique molecular identifiers to normalize TCRbeta repertoire quantification. The public reads were reprocessed in TCRdb via fastp at Q25 and MiXCR, keeping in-frame beta chains. Here each entry gathers all rows of one CDR3 protein and keeps the most common genes and DNA. The sample table records approximately 290,000 distinct CDR3 sequences; under 14% of these occur just once. About a quarter of the sample rests with the top ten. According to the study, the label for this sample's treatment or condition signals: allogeneic hematopoietic cell transplantation with graft depleted of TCRalphabeta T cells and CD19 B cells. The children who served as transplant recipients had been given grafts of TCRalphabeta/CD19-depleted allogeneic hematopoietic cells. This clonotype was seen repeatedly, ten times or more. It lacks a known antigen. Within one base of it there is no much larger clone, and no base qualities were kept.

V and J are truncated by 4 bases and 0 bases respectively, leaving an intervening sequence of 7 bases. CDR1 and CDR2 are read off the germline V gene as SGHTA and FQGNSA. The CDR3 has 14 amino acids, counting the end cysteine and phenylalanine. Just the 42-base CDR3 DNA is kept, in frame starting at base 1. The sequence came from a male patient aged 2-10 years who had a stem cell transplant for chronic granulomatous disease, so the T cells may come from the graft donor. The sequencing used peripheral blood, collected 180 days after TCRalphabeta/CD19-depleted stem cell transplant. Recombination connected TRBV7-2 to TRBJ1-3, with a tentative D gene TRBD1 over 5 matching bases. CDR3 reads: CASSSTASGNTIYF. In nucleotide form, the sequence is TGTGCCAGCAGCTCGACAGCCTCTGGAAACACCATATATTTT.